The present entry profiles one T cell receptor beta chain with its context. This entry is derived from a study of blood T cell repertoires in COVID-19. Overall study context: Samples taken during acute and convalescent COVID-19 were collected in the United States, Italy and Spain. T cells, B-cell-depleted T cells, or PBMCs provided the cDNA or gDNA that served as material.

This CDR3 is 13 amino acids long. V was pared by 5 bases and J by 0 bases, with 10 bases between. Germline CDR1 and CDR2: GTSNPN and SVGIG (reference sequence). Per the original data handling: Amplifying reference gene primers gave estimates of nucleated cell counts. Assay used: immunoSEQ multiplex PCR; TCRdb lists only in-frame clones, some missing. The V and J calls and clone size come from that table; D and trimming were worked out from the DNA. The sample shows about 200,000 clones, 89% of them seen only once. The V and J genes are TRBV30 and TRBJ1-1; D ambiguous. Sequenced material: peripheral blood. This TCR was recovered from a man aged 35 to 55 with acute or convalescent COVID-19. The CDR3 DNA sequence: TGTGCCTGGGATGCTCAGGTGAACACTGAAGCTTTCTTT. Translated, it gives CAWDAQVNTEAFF.